This entry lists 11 T cell receptor beta chains sequenced from one sample in a study of long-term antiretroviral therapy in people with HIV. Survey level was the resolution at which the v3.0 immunoSEQ assay ran. TCRdb keeps only in-frame clones here, not all; method: immunoSEQ multiplex PCR. The table records 20,000 to 30,000 clones, around 90% of them present only once. The specimen was unsorted PBMCs, collected more than 4.3 years after starting antiretroviral therapy. These receptors all come from a man aged 25 to 40 with HIV.

Remarks on this clone: One junction end does not reproduce the germline sequence, and a read error may be involved. Here the CDR3 reads CAISGQGETEAF. The CDR3 DNA follows: TGTGCCATCAGTGGACAGGGGGAGACGGAGGCCTTC. This chain links TRBV10-3 with TRBJ1-2, with 9 bases identical to TRBD1. Germline V gene lookup returns CDR1 ENHRY and CDR2 SYGVKD. This CDR3 contains 12 residues.

This chain connects TRBV5-8 to TRBJ2-7; D perhaps matches TRBD2 (7 bases). The CDR3 is made up of 13 amino acids. The germline V and J ends were trimmed by 2 bases and 2 bases, with 8 bases remaining between them. CDR1 SGHTS and CDR2 YDEGEE come from the germline V gene. DNA of the CDR3: TGTGCCAGCAGCTTCGGGGGGCCCTACGAGCAGTACTTC. The encoded protein is CASSFGGPYEQYF.

The chain recombines TRBV4-1 with TRBJ2-2, with D tentatively TRBD1 (6 bases). This CDR3 contains 15 residues. Germline V gene sequence: CDR1 MGHRA, CDR2 YSYEKL. V was trimmed by 1 base and J by 7 bases, leaving 13 bases between them. CDR3 coding DNA: TGCGCCAGCAGCCAAGCCGGGACACTGGTCGGGGAGCTGTTTTTT. It codes for CASSQAGTLVGELFF.

This chain uses TRBV7-9 with TRBJ2-7; 8 bases agree with TRBD2. V lost 5 bases, J lost 3 bases, and 3 bases stayed unmatched. Germline V gene lookup returns CDR1 SEHNR and CDR2 FQNEAQ (reference sequence). The CDR3 covers 13 residues. The CDR3 sequence is CASSRSGIYEQYF. CDR3 DNA sequence: TGTGCCAGCAGCCGTAGCGGGATCTACGAGCAGTACTTC.

The CDR3 sequence: CAWSVRAGYGIYGYTF. CDR3 DNA sequence: TGTGCCTGGAGTGTACGGGCAGGGTACGGGATCTATGGCTACACCTTC. This chain uses TRBV30 with TRBJ1-2, with D perhaps matching TRBD1 (5 bases). The CDR3 contains 16 residues. Per germline, CDR1 GTSNPN and CDR2 SVGIG (reference sequence). The V end lost 0 bases, the J end lost 4 bases, and 18 bases lay between the germline ends. Based on the CDR3 plus reference TRBV30 and TRBJ1-2, the full variable domain is SQTIHQWPATLVQPVGSPLSLECTVEGTSNPNLYWYRQAAGRGLQLLFYSVGIGQISSEVPQNLSASRPQDRQFILSSKKLLLSDSGFYLCAWSVRAGYGIYGYTFGSGTRLTVV.

The table lists this clone with a count of one. The chain carries TRBV6-1 and TRBJ2-1; maybe TRBD1 (5 bases). CDR3 length equals 16 residues. The germline V gene has CDR1 MNHNS and CDR2 SASEGT. V gave up 0 bases and J gave up 7 bases, with 16 bases separating them. CDR3 nucleotides: TGTGCCAGCAGTGAAGCGGAAAAGGGGCGCTTGAATGAGCAGTTCTTC. Residues: CASSEAEKGRLNEQFF.

V gene TRBV7-9 combines with J gene TRBJ1-6, with 7 nucleotides matching TRBD1. The CDR3 has 15 amino acids. CDR1 and CDR2 from the germline V gene are SEHNR and FQNEAQ (reference sequence). V was pared by 4 bases and J by 4 bases, with 4 bases of the junction left unmatched. CDR3 sequence: CASSYGTAYNSPLHF. CDR3 bases: TGTGCCAGCAGCTACGGGACAGCGTATAATTCACCCCTCCACTTT.

This chain connects TRBV10-3 to TRBJ2-3; D is undetermined. Germline lookup yields CDR1 ENHRY and CDR2 SYGVKD. This CDR3 spans 12 amino acids. Trimming pared 3 bases from V and 4 bases from J, leaving 5 bases between. This CDR3 reads CAISEVADTQYF. The CDR3 coding sequence is TGTGCCATCAGTGAAGTCGCAGATACGCAGTATTTT.

The chain employs TRBV15 and TRBJ1-3; D ambiguous. Between the trimmed V and J ends, which lost 3 bases and 2 bases, there was a span of 11 bases. The CDR3 sequence is 15 residues long. Germline CDR1 reads LNHNV; CDR2 reads YYDKDF (reference sequence). CDR3 sequence: CATSRDAGAGNTIYF. CDR3 sequence (DNA): TGTGCCACCAGCAGGGACGCGGGAGCTGGAAACACCATATATTTT.

V is TRBV2 and J is TRBJ2-4, with 8 bases matching TRBD2. The CDR3 is 14 amino acids. The ends lost 6 bases at V and 4 bases at J; junction bases unmatched: 5. Germline CDR1 and CDR2: SNHLY and FYNNEI. CDR3: CASRRTSIKNIQYF. In DNA form, the CDR3 reads TGTGCCAGCAGGAGGACTAGCATTAAAAACATTCAGTACTTC. Drawing the rest from reference TRBV2 and TRBJ2-4, the complete variable domain is EPEVTQTPSHQVTQMGQEVILRCVPISNHLYFYWYRQILGQKVEFLVSFYNNEISEKSEIFDDQFSVERPDGSNFTLKIRSTKLEDSAMYFCASRRTSIKNIQYFGAGTRLSVL.

The genes are TRBV6-1 and TRBJ2-3; D not resolved. The CDR3 has 15 residues. The germline V gene encodes CDR1 MNHNS and CDR2 SASEGT. V dropped 5 bases and J dropped 3 bases, with 15 bases sitting between them. Here the CDR3 reads CASSLVVEATDTQYF. The CDR3 DNA is TGTGCCAGCAGTCTTGTGGTGGAAGCAACAGATACGCAGTATTTT.